The sequence of this TCR beta chain was determined in a study of blood T cell repertoires in COVID-19 (dated by TCRdb to the early 2020s). Broadly, across the study: Samples covering the acute and convalescent phases of COVID-19 were provided by collaborators in the United States, Italy and Spain. Where available, HLA class I and class II types were taken from metadata supplied by the sample provider and were not determined by assay-based typing. The repertoires were released in a freely available public database intended as a resource for research on the immune response to SARS-CoV-2. Subjects who had been exposed to COVID-19, were actively infected with it, or had recovered from it provided the deeply sampled blood TCRbeta repertoires that made up the dataset. Sample metadata almost always included a de-identified subject ID, COVID-19 status, age in years and sex. Samples were obtained from the ongoing ImmuneRACE study (first 160 participants) and from 1,254 subjects provided by 6 global collaborators. The prospective study material was composed of cDNA or gDNA derived from T cells, B-cell-depleted T cells, or PBMCs. What the research found in general, with its limitations: How much clinical and demographic metadata was included differed by source and by participant, and the metadata was provided uncurated.

Points on this clone: The specificity of this receptor is unknown. No base quality information exists; no much larger clone differs at one position.

TCRbeta CDR3 regions were amplified from genomic DNA using the immunoSEQ Assay, a bias-controlled multiplex PCR. The source study handled its data this way. The number of nucleated cells in each sample was estimated by amplification of reference gene primers within the assay. Sequence reads were collapsed and filtered to measure the absolute abundance of every unique TCRbeta CDR3 rearrangement. For each sample, productive Simpson clonality was calculated by taking the square root of Simpson's diversity index across productive rearrangements. TCRdb retrieved this table from immuneACCESS and kept in-frame rearrangements only. Not all clones are present; in checked studies, unresolved V genes account for under half, and no reason is known for the remainder. The V and J calls and the clone size are those of that table, but D and trimming were determined from the DNA. The sample includes around 190,000 clones, with 80% observed a single time. Around 6.9% of the sample is held by the ten biggest clonotypes.

The collaborating institutions used their own protocols to collect whole blood in K2EDTA tubes. Collaborator samples were shipped for TCRbeta analysis as frozen whole blood, isolated PBMCs, or DNA extracted from either sample type. The TCR comes from a man aged 55 to 70 with acute or convalescent COVID-19. The sequencing input was peripheral blood.

The DNA sequence is given as TGTGCCACCAGTGATTCACCCGGACAGGGGGTCTACAATGAGCAGTTCTTC. The resulting protein is CATSDSPGQGVYNEQFF. The chain joins TRBV24-1 to TRBJ2-1, with 10 bases aligning to TRBD1. Here V drops 2 bases and J drops 3 bases, and the junction holds 6 bases not matched to any gene. Looking up the germline V gene yields CDR1 KGHDR and CDR2 SFDVKD. Including the terminal cysteine and phenylalanine, the CDR3 comprises 17 residues. The retained sequence is limited to the CDR3, 51 bases, with the frame set at the first base.